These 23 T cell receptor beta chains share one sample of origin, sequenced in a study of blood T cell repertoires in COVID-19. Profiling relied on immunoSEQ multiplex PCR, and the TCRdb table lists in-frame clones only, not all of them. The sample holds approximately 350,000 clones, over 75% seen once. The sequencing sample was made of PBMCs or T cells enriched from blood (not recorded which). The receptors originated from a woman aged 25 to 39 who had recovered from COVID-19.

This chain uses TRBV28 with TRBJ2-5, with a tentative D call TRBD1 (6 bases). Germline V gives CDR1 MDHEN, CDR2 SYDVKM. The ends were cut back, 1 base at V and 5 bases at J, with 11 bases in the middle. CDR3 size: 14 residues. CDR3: CASSLLRTAETQYF. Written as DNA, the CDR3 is TGTGCCAGCAGTTTATTGAGGACAGCCGAGACCCAGTACTTC. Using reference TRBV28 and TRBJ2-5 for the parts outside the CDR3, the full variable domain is DVKVTQSSRYLVKRTGEKVFLECVQDMDHENMFWYRQDPGLGLRLIYFSYDVKMKEKGDIPEGYSVSREKKERFSLILESASTNQTSMYLCASSLLRTAETQYFGPGTRLLVL.

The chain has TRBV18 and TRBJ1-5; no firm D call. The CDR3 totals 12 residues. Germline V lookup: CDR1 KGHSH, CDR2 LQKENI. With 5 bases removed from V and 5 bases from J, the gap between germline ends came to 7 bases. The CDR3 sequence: CASSDKDQPQHF. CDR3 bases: TGTGCCAGCTCAGACAAGGATCAGCCCCAGCATTTT.

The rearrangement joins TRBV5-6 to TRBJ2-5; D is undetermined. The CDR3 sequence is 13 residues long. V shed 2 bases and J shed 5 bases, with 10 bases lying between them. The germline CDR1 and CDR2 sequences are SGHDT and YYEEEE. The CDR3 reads CASSFGSEETQYF. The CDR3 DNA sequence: TGTGCCAGCAGCTTTGGCTCGGAGGAGACCCAGTACTTC.

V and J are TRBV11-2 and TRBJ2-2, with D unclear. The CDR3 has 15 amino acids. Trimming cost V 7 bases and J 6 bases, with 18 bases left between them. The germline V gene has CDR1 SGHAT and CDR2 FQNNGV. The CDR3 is CASTPLVVFAGELFF. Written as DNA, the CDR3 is TGTGCCAGCACCCCCCTCGTCGTGTTCGCCGGGGAGCTGTTTTTT. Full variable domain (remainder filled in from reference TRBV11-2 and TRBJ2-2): EAGVAQSPRYKIIEKRQSVAFWCNPISGHATLYWYQQILGQGPKLLIQFQNNGVVDDSQLPKDRFSAERLKGVDSTLKIQPAKLEDSAVYLCASTPLVVFAGELFFGEGSRLTVL.

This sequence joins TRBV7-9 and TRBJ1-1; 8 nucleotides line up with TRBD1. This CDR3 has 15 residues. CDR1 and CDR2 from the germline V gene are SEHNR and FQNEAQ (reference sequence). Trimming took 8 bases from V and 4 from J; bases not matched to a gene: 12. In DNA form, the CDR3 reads TGTGCCAGCGGTTCAGGACCCCAGGGGGCCACTGAAGCTTTCTTT. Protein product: CASGSGPQGATEAFF.

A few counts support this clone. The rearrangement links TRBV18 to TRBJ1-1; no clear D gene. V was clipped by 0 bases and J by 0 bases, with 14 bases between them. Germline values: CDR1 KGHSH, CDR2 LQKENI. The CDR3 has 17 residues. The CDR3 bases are TGTGCCAGCTCACCACCGAAAGGCGGGCCCTTGAACACTGAAGCTTTCTTT. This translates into CASSPPKGGPLNTEAFF.

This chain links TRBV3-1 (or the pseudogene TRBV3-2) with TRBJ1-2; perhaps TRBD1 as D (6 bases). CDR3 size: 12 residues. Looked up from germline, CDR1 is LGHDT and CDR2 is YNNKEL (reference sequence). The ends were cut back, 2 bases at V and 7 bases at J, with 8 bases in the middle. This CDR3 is CASSQSQGGYTF. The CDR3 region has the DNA TGTGCCAGCAGCCAATCACAGGGTGGCTACACCTTC.

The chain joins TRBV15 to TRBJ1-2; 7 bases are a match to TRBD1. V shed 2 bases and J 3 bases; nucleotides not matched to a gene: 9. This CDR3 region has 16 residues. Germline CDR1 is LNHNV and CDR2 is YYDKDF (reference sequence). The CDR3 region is CATSRSTPQGDYGYTF. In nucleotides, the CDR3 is TGTGCCACCAGCAGATCGACCCCCCAGGGGGACTATGGCTACACCTTC.

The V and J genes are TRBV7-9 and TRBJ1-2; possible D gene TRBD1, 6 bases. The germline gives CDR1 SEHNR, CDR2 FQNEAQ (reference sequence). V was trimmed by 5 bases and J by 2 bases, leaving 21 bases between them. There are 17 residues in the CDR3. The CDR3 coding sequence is TGTGCCAGCAGCCCGAGACCCGGACAGTCACTAAACTATGGCTACACCTTC. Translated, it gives CASSPRPGQSLNYGYTF.

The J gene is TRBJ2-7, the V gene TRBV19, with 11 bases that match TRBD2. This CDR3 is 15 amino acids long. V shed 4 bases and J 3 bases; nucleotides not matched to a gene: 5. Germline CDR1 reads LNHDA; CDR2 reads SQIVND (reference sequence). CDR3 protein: CASSSRLAGSYEQYF. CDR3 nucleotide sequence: TGTGCCAGTAGTAGCAGACTAGCGGGGAGCTACGAGCAGTACTTC. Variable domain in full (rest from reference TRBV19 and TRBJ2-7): DGGITQSPKYLFRKEGQNVTLSCEQNLNHDAMYWYRQDPGQGLRLIYYSQIVNDFQKGDIAEGYSVSREKKESFPLTVTSAQKNPTAFYLCASSSRLAGSYEQYFGPGTRLTVT.

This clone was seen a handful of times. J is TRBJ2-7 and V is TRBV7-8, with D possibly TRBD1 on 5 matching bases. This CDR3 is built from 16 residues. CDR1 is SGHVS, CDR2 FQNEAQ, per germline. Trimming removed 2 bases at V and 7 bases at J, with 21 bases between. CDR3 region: CASSLTSRANSREQYF. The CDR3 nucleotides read TGTGCCAGCAGCTTAACTTCCAGGGCTAATTCGAGGGAGCAGTACTTC. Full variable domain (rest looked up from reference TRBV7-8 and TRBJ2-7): GAGVSQSPRYKVAKRGQDVALRCDPISGHVSLFWYQQALGQGPEFLTYFQNEAQLDKSGLPSDRFFAERPEGSVSTLKIQRTQQEDSAVYLCASSLTSRANSREQYFGPGTRLTVT.

The CDR3 nucleotides are TGCGCCAGCAGCCAGACAGGGGCAAATTCACCCCTCCACTTT. Encoded protein: CASSQTGANSPLHF. The V and J genes are TRBV5-1 and TRBJ1-6, with TRBD1 matching over 8 bases. Germline CDR1 and CDR2: SGHRS and YFSETQ. The CDR3 has 14 amino acids. V was clipped by 4 bases and J by 7 bases; unmatched bases: 4. Full variable domain (missing parts from reference TRBV5-1 and TRBJ1-6): KAGVTQTPRYLIKTRGQQVTLSCSPISGHRSVSWYQQTPGQGLQFLFEYFSETQRNKGNFPGRFSGRQFSNSRSEMNVSTLELGDSALYLCASSQTGANSPLHFGNGTRLTVT.

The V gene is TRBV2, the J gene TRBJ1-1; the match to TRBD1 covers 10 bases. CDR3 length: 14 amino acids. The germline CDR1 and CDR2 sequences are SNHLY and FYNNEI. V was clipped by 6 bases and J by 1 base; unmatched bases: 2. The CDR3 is CASRGQGKNTEAFF. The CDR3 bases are TGTGCCAGCAGGGGACAGGGGAAGAACACTGAAGCTTTCTTT.

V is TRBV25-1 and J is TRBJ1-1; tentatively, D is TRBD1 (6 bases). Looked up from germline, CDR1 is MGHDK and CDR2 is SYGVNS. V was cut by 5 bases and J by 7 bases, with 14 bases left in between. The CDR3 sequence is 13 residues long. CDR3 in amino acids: CASSSRQDVEAFF. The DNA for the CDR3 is TGTGCCAGCAGTTCCAGACAGGACGTTGAAGCTTTCTTT.

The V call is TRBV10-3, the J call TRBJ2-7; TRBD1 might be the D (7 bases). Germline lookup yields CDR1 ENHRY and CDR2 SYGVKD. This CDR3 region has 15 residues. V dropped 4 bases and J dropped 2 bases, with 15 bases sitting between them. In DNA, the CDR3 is TGTGCCATCAGTGGGGAGGACAGGAACACCTACGAGCAGTACTTC. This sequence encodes CAISGEDRNTYEQYF.

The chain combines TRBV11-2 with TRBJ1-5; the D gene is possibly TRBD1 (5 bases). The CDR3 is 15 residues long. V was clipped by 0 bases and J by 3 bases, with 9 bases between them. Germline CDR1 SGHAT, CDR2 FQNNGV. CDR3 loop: CASSLESGSNQPQHF. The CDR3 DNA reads TGTGCCAGCAGCTTAGAGTCAGGGTCCAATCAGCCCCAGCATTTT. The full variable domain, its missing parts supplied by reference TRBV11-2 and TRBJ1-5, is EAGVAQSPRYKIIEKRQSVAFWCNPISGHATLYWYQQILGQGPKLLIQFQNNGVVDDSQLPKDRFSAERLKGVDSTLKIQPAKLEDSAVYLCASSLESGSNQPQHFGDGTRLSIL.

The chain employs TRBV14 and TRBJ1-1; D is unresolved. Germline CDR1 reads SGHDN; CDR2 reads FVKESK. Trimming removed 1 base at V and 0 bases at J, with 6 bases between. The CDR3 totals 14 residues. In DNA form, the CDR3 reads TGTGCCAGCAGCCAAGTACAGATGAACACTGAAGCTTTCTTT. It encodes CASSQVQMNTEAFF.

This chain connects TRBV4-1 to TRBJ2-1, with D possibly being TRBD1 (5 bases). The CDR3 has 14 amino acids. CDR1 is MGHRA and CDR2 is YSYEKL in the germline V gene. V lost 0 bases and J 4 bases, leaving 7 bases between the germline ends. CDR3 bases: TGCGCCAGCAGCCAAGATCAGGGTTACAATGAGCAGTTCTTC. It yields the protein CASSQDQGYNEQFF.

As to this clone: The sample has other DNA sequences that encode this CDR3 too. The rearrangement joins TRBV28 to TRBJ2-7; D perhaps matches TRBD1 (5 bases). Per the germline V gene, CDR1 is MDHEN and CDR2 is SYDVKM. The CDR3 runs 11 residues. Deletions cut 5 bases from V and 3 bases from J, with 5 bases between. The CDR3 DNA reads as TGTGCCAGCAGTAGGGGCTACGAGCAGTACTTC. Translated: CASSRGYEQYF.

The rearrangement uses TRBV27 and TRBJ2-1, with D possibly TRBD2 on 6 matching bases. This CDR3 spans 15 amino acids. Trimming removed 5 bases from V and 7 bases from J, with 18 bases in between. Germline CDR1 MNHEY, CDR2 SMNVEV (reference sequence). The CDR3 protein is CASSPRTILWNEQFF. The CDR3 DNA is TGTGCCAGCAGTCCAAGGACTATCCTTTGGAATGAGCAGTTCTTC.

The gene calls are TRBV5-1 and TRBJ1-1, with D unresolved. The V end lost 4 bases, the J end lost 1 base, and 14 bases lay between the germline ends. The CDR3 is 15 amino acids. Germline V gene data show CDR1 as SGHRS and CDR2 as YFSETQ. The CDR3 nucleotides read TGCGCCAGCAGCGAGTTCACCGCCCCGAACACTGAAGCTTTCTTT. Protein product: CASSEFTAPNTEAFF.

The CDR3 coding sequence is TGTGCCAGCAGCTTACCAAGGACAACATCCTACGAGCAGTACTTC. The encoded protein is CASSLPRTTSYEQYF. The chain combines TRBV7-8 with TRBJ2-7; perhaps TRBD1 as D (5 bases). The CDR3 consists of 15 residues. Germline CDR1 SGHVS, CDR2 FQNEAQ. Between the trimmed V and J ends, which lost 2 bases and 1 base, there was a span of 12 bases.

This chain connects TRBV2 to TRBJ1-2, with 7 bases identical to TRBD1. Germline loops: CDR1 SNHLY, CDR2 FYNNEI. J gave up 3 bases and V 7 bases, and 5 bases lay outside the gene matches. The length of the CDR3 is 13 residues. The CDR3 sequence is CASNGDRHYGYTF. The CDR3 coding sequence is TGTGCCAGCAACGGGGACAGACACTATGGCTACACCTTC.